This TCR beta chain comes out of a study of regulatory T cells in long-lasting Graves disease. This clonotype was picked up many times. The antigen remains unidentified. The time point: newly diagnosed GD, antithyroid drugs for less than 3 months. Extracted PBMC RNA gave rise to the TCR library. American Thyroid Association guidelines served as the basis for diagnosing Graves' disease. With iRepertoire HTBI primers and Arm-PCR of CDR3 regions, TCR beta libraries were built. TCRdb re-called the multiplex PCR reads through MiXCR, storing one row per CDR3 protein. Of approximately 490,000 distinct CDR3 sequences listed, roughly 16% are singletons. Findings of the study overall: Thyroid tissue was not studied; only peripheral blood was.

The sample was also linked to a second study, of T cells in Graves' hyperthyroidism and ophthalmopathy. From that paper: The HTBI primer set was used in a first-round RT-PCR of the TCR CDR3.

Here the sequenced sample was peripheral blood mononuclear cells (PBMCs), taken at new diagnosis, from a patient treated with antithyroid drugs. The source of this sequence is a man in his forties with Graves disease.

The CDR3 DNA reads as TGTGCCGCGCCCGGGACTAGCAGAAGTTCTAGCACAGATACGCAGTATTTT. This translates into CAAPGTSRSSSTDTQYF. The V gene is TRBV2, the J gene TRBJ2-3, with 9 bases matching TRBD2. The CDR3 covers 17 residues. Per germline, CDR1 SNHLY and CDR2 FYNNEI. Trimming took 11 bases from V and 0 from J; bases not matched to a gene: 15. The full variable domain, rest sourced from reference TRBV2 and TRBJ2-3, is EPEVTQTPSHQVTQMGQEVILRCVPISNHLYFYWYRQILGQKVEFLVSFYNNEISEKSEIFDDQFSVERPDGSNFTLKIRSTKLEDSAMYFCAAPGTSRSSSTDTQYFGPGTRLTVL.